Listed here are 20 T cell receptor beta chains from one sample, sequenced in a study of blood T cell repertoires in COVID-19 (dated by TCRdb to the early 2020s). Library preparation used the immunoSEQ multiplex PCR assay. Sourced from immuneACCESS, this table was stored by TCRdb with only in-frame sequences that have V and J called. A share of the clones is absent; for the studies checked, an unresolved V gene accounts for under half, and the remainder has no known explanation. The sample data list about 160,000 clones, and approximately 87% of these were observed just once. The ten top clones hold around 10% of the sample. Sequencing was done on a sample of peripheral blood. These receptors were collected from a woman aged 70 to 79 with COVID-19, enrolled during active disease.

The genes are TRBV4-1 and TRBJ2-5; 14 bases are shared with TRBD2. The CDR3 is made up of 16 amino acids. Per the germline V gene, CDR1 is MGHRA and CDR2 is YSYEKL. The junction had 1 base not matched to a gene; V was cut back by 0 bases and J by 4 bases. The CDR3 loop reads CASSQEGLAGVETQYF. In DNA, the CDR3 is TGCGCCAGCAGCCAAGAGGGACTAGCGGGGGTAGAGACCCAGTACTTC.

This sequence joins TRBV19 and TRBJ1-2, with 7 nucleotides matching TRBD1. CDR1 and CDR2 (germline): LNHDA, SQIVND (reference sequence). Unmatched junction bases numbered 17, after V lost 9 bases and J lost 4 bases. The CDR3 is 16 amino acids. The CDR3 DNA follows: TGTGCCAGCAGGGCCCCTACCGGACAGGAGGGCTATGGCTACACCTTC. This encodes CASRAPTGQEGYGYTF.

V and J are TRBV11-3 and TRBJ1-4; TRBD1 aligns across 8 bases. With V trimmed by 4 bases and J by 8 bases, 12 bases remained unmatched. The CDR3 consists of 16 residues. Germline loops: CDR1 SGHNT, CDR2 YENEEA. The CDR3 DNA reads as TGTGCCAGCAGCTACCGGGACAGGACTTCCCTAGAAAAACTGTTTTTT. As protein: CASSYRDRTSLEKLFF.

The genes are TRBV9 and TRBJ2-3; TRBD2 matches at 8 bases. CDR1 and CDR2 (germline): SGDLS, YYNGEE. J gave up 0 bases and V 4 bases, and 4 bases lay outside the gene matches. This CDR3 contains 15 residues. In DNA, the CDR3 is TGTGCCAGCAGCCGACTAGCGCAAAGCACAGATACGCAGTATTTT. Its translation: CASSRLAQSTDTQYF.

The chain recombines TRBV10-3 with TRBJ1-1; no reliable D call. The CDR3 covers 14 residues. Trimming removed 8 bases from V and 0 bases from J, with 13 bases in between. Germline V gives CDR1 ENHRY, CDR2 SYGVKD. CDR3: CAISSAGMNTEAFF. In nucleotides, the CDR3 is TGTGCCATCTCATCTGCGGGGATGAACACTGAAGCTTTCTTT.

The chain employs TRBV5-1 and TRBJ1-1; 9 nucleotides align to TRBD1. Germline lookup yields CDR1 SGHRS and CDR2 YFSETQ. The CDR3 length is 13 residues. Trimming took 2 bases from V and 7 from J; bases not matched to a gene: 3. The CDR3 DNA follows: TGCGCCAGCAGCTTTACAGGGGGCCATGAAGCTTTCTTT. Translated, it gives CASSFTGGHEAFF.

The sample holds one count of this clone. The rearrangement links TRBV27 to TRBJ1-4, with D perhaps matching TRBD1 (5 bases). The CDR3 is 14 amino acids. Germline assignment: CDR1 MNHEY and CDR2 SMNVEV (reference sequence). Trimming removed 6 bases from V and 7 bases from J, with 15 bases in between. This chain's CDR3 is CASSHGTQGEKLFF. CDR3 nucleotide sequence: TGTGCCAGCAGCCACGGGACTCAGGGTGAAAAACTGTTTTTT.

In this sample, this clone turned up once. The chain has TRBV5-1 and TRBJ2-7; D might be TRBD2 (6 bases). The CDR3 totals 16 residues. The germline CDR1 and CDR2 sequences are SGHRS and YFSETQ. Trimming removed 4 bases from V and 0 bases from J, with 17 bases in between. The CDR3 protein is CASSEFPGLSSYEQYF. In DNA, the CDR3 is TGCGCCAGCAGCGAATTTCCGGGACTCAGCTCCTACGAGCAGTACTTC.

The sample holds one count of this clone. CDR3 amino acids: CASRGAGGKSYEQYF. The CDR3 nucleotides are TGTGCCAGCAGGGGAGCGGGGGGAAAATCCTACGAGCAGTACTTC. This chain connects TRBV6-5 to TRBJ2-7; TRBD2 agrees at 9 bases. Germline CDR1 MNHEY, CDR2 SVGAGI. The CDR3 sequence is 15 residues long. Losses at the gene ends were 6 bases for V and 1 base for J; bases not matched to a gene: 7.

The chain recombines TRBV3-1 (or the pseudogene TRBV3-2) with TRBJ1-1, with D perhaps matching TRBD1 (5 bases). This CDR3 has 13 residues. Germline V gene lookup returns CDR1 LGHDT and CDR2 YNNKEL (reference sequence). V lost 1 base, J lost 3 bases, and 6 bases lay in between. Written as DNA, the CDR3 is TGTGCCAGCAGCCAAGTAGGGGACACTGAAGCTTTCTTT. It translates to CASSQVGDTEAFF.

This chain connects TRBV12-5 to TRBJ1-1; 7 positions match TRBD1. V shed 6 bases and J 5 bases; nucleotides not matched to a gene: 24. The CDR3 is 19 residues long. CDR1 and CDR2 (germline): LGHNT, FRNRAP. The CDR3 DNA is TGTGCTAGTGGACGACCGGCCGACAAAGGGGGCTGGGGAGGAACTGAAGCTTTCTTT. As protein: CASGRPADKGGWGGTEAFF.

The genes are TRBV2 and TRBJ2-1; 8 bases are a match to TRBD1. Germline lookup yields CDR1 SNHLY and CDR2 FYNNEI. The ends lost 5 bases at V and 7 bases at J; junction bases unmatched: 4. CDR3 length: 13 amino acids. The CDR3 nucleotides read TGTGCCAGCAGTTCCAGGGGGCTGAATGAGCAGTTCTTC. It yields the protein CASSSRGLNEQFF. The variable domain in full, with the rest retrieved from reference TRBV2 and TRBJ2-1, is EPEVTQTPSHQVTQMGQEVILRCVPISNHLYFYWYRQILGQKVEFLVSFYNNEISEKSEIFDDQFSVERPDGSNFTLKIRSTKLEDSAMYFCASSSRGLNEQFFGPGTRLTVL.

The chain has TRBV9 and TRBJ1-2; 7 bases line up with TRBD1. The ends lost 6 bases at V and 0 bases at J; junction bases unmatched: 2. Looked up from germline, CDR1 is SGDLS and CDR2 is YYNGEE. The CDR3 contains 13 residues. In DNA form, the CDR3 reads TGTGCCAGCAACGGACAGGCTAACTATGGCTACACCTTC. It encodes CASNGQANYGYTF.

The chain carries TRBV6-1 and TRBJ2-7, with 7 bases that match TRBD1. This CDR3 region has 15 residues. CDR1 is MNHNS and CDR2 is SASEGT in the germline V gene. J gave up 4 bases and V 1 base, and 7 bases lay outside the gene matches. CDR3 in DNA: TGTGCCAGCAGTGAAGGACAGGGTTTCAAATACGAGCAGTACTTC. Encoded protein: CASSEGQGFKYEQYF.

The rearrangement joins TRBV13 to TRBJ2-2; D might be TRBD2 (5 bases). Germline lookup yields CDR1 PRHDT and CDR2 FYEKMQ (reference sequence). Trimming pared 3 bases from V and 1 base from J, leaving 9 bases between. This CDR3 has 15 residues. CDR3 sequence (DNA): TGTGCCAGCAGCTTTCGGACTGGGAACACCGGGGAGCTGTTTTTT. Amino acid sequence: CASSFRTGNTGELFF.

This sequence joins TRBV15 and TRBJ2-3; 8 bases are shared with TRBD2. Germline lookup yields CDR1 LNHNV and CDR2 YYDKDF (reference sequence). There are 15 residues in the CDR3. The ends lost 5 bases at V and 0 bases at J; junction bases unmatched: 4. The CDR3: CATSASGLSTDTQYF. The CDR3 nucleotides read TGTGCCACCAGCGCTAGCGGGCTTAGCACAGATACGCAGTATTTT.

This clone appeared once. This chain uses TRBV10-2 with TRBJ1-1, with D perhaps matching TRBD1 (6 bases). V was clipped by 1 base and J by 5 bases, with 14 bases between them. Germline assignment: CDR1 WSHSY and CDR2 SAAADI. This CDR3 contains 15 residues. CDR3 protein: CASSEWRTVGTEAFF. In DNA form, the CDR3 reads TGCGCCAGCAGTGAGTGGCGGACAGTTGGGACTGAAGCTTTCTTT.

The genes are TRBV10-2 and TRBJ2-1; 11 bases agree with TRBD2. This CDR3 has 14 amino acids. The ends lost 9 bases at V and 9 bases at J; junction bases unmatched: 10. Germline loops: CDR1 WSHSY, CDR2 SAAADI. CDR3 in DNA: TGCGCCAGTGTAATAGCGGGGGGGCCTAGTGAGCAGTTCTTC. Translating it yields CASVIAGGPSEQFF.

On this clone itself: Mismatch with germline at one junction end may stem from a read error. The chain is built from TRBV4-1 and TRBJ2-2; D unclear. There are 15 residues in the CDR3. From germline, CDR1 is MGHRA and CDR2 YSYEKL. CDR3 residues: CASNQVWLLTGELFF. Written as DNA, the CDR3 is TGCGCCAGCAACCAAGTATGGTTACTCACCGGGGAGCTGTTTTTT.

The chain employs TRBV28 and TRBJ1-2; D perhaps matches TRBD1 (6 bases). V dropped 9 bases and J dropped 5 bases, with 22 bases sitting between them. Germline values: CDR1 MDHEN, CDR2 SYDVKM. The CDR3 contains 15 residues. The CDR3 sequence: CASRLGWTASYGYTF. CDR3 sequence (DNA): TGTGCCAGTAGGCTGGGGTGGACAGCGAGTTATGGCTACACCTTC.